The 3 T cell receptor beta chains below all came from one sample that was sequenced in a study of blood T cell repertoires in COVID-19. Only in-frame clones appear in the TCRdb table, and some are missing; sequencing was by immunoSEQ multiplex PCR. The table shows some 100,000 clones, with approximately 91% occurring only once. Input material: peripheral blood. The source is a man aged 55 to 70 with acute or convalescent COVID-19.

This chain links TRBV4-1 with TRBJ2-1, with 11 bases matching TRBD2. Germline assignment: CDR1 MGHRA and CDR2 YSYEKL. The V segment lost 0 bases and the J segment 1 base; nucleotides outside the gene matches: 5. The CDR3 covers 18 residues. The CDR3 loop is CASSQEIAGGISYNEQFF. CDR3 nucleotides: TGCGCCAGCAGCCAAGAGATAGCGGGAGGGATTTCCTACAATGAGCAGTTCTTC.

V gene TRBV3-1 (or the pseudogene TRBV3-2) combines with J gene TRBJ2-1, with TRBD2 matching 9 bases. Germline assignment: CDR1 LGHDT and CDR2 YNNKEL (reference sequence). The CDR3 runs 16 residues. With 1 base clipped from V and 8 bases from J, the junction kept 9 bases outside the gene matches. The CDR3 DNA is TGTGCCAGCAGCCAAGCCGGGACTAGCCGTTCGGATGAGCAGTTCTTC. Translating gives CASSQAGTSRSDEQFF.

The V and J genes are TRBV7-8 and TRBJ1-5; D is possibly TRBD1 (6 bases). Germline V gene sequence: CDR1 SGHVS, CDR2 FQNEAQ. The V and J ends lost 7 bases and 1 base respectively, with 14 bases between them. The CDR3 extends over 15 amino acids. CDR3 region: CASTGGGQSNQPQHF. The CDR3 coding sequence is TGTGCCAGCACCGGGGGGGGGCAGAGCAATCAGCCCCAGCATTTT. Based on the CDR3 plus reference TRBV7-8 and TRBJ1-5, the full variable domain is GAGVSQSPRYKVAKRGQDVALRCDPISGHVSLFWYQQALGQGPEFLTYFQNEAQLDKSGLPSDRFFAERPEGSVSTLKIQRTQQEDSAVYLCASTGGGQSNQPQHFGDGTRLSIL.